These T cell receptor beta chains were read from a single sample in a study of spatial heterogeneity in lung cancer. TCRdb processed the 5' RACE reads anew with MiXCR; each CDR3 protein has one entry. The table has approximately 6,200 distinct CDR3 sequences, 15% to 20% seen once; the top ten hold around 17%. The specimen comprised normal lung tissue next to the tumor, sampled at surgery. These receptors were taken from a male donor with early-stage non-small cell lung cancer. CDR3s include the opening cysteine and the closing phenylalanine or tryptophan. The size field is filled for only some rows; it gives once, few, many or a size class.

size: large
V: TRBV6-1
length: 13
CDR3: CASRQVNNQPQHF

size: medium-sized
V: TRBV27
length: 15
CDR3: CASSFRLGDVREQYF

size: large
V: TRBV28
length: 17
CDR3: CASSLSTSGASYNEQFF

size: medium-sized
V: TRBV11-2
length: 15
CDR3: CASSQLGRVEETQYF

size: -
V: TRBV12-5
length: 17
CDR3: CASGWASGGVSTGELSF

size: -
V: TRBV6-2/TRBV6-3
length: 13
CDR3: CASSYSDPGEQFF

size: few
V: TRBV7-2
length: 14
CDR3: CASSPGTGKETQYF

size: many
V: TRBV5-1
length: 15
CDR3: CASSLVFGRPGELFF

size: -
V: TRBV12-3/TRBV12-4
length: 15
CDR3: CASSPSSGPSYEQYF

size: few
V: TRBV28
length: 11
CDR3: CASKGTDTQYF

size: -
V: TRBV2
length: 13
CDR3: CASSGDSNYGYTF

size: few
V: TRBV30
length: 12
CDR3: CAWSVTNQPQHF

size: many
V: TRBV6-5
length: 14
CDR3: CASSRLAGVGEQFF